Included here is one T cell receptor (beta chain) sequence, with context. Each CDR3 protein is one row after TCRdb ran MiXCR on the 5' RACE reads. This table has roughly 79,000 distinct CDR3 sequences, around 12% appearing once. These data come from a study of spatial heterogeneity in lung cancer. Across the whole study: Beta-chain sequences consistently outnumbered alpha-chain sequences in detection.

Noted time point: sample taken at primary tumor resection. Sequencing was performed on whole RNA extracted from tumor and nontumor lung tissue, or from frozen PBMC, and the material was left unsorted. Germline lookup yields CDR1 SGHRS and CDR2 YFSETQ. The V and J ends lost 3 bases and 2 bases, in that order; junction bases with no gene match: 7. The CDR3 contains 16 residues. The receptor comes from a male donor with early-stage non-small cell lung cancer. The sample consisted of PBMCs, taken at surgery. The chain has TRBV5-1 and TRBJ2-3; 9 bases align to TRBD1. The CDR3 loop is CASSWQGTGNTDTQYF. The DNA for the CDR3 is TGCGCCAGCAGCTGGCAAGGGACAGGGAACACAGATACGCAGTATTTT.